Shown below are 9 T cell receptor beta chains from a single sample sequenced in a study of blood T cell repertoires in COVID-19. This table comes from immunoSEQ multiplex PCR, and its TCRdb copy is limited to in-frame clones, with some not included. Altogether fewer than 80,000 clones are present, 90% being singletons, with the ten largest covering 5.3%. Sequenced: peripheral blood. The source is a man aged 50 to 60 with acute or convalescent COVID-19.

This clone was recorded only once. In nucleotides, the CDR3 is TGTGCCAGCAGTGACAGCGTATCTAACTATGGCTACACCTTC. This codes for CASSDSVSNYGYTF. The chain has TRBV25-1 and TRBJ1-2; D remains ambiguous. The CDR3 contains 14 residues. The germline V and J ends were trimmed by 3 bases and 0 bases, with 8 bases remaining between them. CDR1 is MGHDK, CDR2 SYGVNS, per germline.

The chain recombines TRBV10-3 with TRBJ2-7; 9 bases are shared with TRBD1. Germline V gene sequence: CDR1 ENHRY, CDR2 SYGVKD. The trim removed 0 bases at V and 5 bases at J, leaving 11 bases unmatched. The CDR3 runs 17 residues. The CDR3 bases are TGTGCCATCAGTGAGTCGATTCCGGGACAGGGAATAAACGAGCAGTACTTC. It is translated as CAISESIPGQGINEQYF.

The rearrangement links TRBV7-2 to TRBJ2-7; TRBD1 might be the D (6 bases). CDR3 size: 15 residues. V lost 7 bases to trimming and J lost 0 bases, with 16 bases between them. CDR1 SGHTA and CDR2 FQGNSA come from the germline V gene. The CDR3 reads CASNEDATGSYEQYF. DNA of the CDR3: TGTGCCAGCAACGAAGACGCGACAGGCTCCTACGAGCAGTACTTC.

The chain joins TRBV4-1 to TRBJ1-1, with 9 positions matching TRBD1. From germline, CDR1 is MGHRA and CDR2 YSYEKL. V shed 7 bases and J 2 bases; nucleotides not matched to a gene: 8. CDR3 size: 15 residues. CDR3: CASTPTGGSNTEAFF. CDR3 DNA: TGCGCCAGCACCCCGACAGGGGGGTCTAACACTGAAGCTTTCTTT.

V is TRBV25-1 and J is TRBJ2-7, with 7 bases aligning to TRBD2. CDR3 length: 15 residues. V was pared by 5 bases and J by 3 bases, with 10 bases of the junction left unmatched. Germline CDR1 reads MGHDK; CDR2 reads SYGVNS. The CDR3 bases are TGTGCCAGCAGTCACTGGGGAGGGACCCTCTACGAGCAGTACTTC. Translating it yields CASSHWGGTLYEQYF.

This clone was observed once. The chain joins TRBV3-1 (or the pseudogene TRBV3-2) to TRBJ1-2; D not certain. The V end lost 5 bases, the J end lost 13 bases, and 14 bases lay between the germline ends. This CDR3 region has 11 residues. Germline CDR1 LGHDT, CDR2 YNNKEL (reference sequence). The CDR3 DNA reads TGTGCCAGCAGCGAAGGACTGTTAGCCACCTTC. As protein: CASSEGLLATF.

The chain links TRBV11-3 to TRBJ2-5; 15 bases align to TRBD2. Germline CDR1 SGHNT, CDR2 YENEEA. V lost 2 bases to trimming and J lost 5 bases; unmatched junction nucleotides: 12. The CDR3 contains 19 residues. CDR3 region: CASSLFSLGTSGRLETQYF. The CDR3 DNA sequence: TGTGCCAGCAGCTTATTTTCTCTGGGGACTAGCGGGAGGCTGGAGACCCAGTACTTC.

The V and J genes are TRBV7-8 and TRBJ2-1; TRBD2 agrees at 8 bases. The CDR3 contains 13 residues. CDR1 SGHVS and CDR2 FQNEAQ come from the germline V gene. V lost 4 bases and J lost 10; bases outside the gene matches: 6. The CDR3 DNA reads as TGTGCCAGCAGCTCCGTAGCGGGACAAGAGCAGTTCTTC. Translation gives CASSSVAGQEQFF.

The chain links TRBV19 to TRBJ1-5; TRBD1 matches 9 bases. V shed 4 bases, J shed 4 bases, and the junction held 11 bases outside the gene matches. Germline V gene sequence: CDR1 LNHDA, CDR2 SQIVND (reference sequence). This CDR3 has 17 amino acids. The CDR3 DNA follows: TGTGCCAGTAGTAAGGGGGCGGACAGGGGTCGTAATCAGCCCCAGCATTTT. Residues: CASSKGADRGRNQPQHF.